The entry that follows covers one T cell receptor beta chain sequence. The V gene's germline CDR1 is SGDLS and CDR2 YYNGEE. Trimming took 0 bases from V and 5 from J, leaving 11 bases between them. This CDR3 has 15 amino acids. This sample was included in a study of blood T cell repertoires in COVID-19. Here immunoSEQ multiplex PCR was the method, and the copy in TCRdb shows in-frame clones only, minus some. The table records 290,000 or so clones, roughly nine tenths of them present only once. The receptor was derived from a man aged 18 to 35 with active or convalescent COVID-19. V usage is TRBV9 and J usage is TRBJ2-2, with D perhaps TRBD1 (7 bases). Input material: peripheral blood. The CDR3, as DNA: TGTGCCAGCAGCGTAGTGGCAGGGGGGACCGGGGAGCTGTTTTTT. It codes for CASSVVAGGTGELFF.